These 16 T cell receptor beta chains were all obtained from the same sample, sequenced in a study of shared clonotypes between healthy human individuals. Generated by immunoSEQ multiplex PCR, the TCRdb table keeps only in-frame clones and is missing some. The data contain roughly 530,000 clones, about 96% of them singletons. Sequences were obtained from naive CD4+ T cells sorted from blood. Subset reported: CD45RA+ positively selected. The receptors here all came from a woman in her twenties or thirties in good health.

Here the CDR3 DNA reads TGTGCCAGTAGTATTGTTGCAGGGGCGGACTATGGCTACACCTTC. This translates into CASSIVAGADYGYTF. The rearrangement links TRBV19 to TRBJ1-2; TRBD1 is a possible D gene (6 bases). Deletions cut 3 bases from V and 3 bases from J, with 14 bases between. CDR1 LNHDA and CDR2 SQIVND come from the germline V gene (reference sequence). This CDR3 spans 15 amino acids.

This chain links TRBV25-1 with TRBJ2-5; no clear D gene. The germline V gene has CDR1 MGHDK and CDR2 SYGVNS. Trimming shortened V by 7 bases and J by 5 bases, and 20 bases separated the two germline ends. The CDR3 is made up of 15 amino acids. CDR3 DNA sequence: TGTGCCAGCACCCCTCCCGGGTCCGAGAGGGAGACCCAGTACTTC. Translation: CASTPPGSERETQYF.

CDR3 loop: CASSLSLGTGTEQYF. CDR3 nucleotides: TGTGCCAGCAGCTTATCCTTGGGGACAGGGACCGAGCAGTACTTC. The rearrangement joins TRBV7-9 to TRBJ2-7; 9 bases match TRBD1. Per germline, CDR1 SEHNR and CDR2 FQNEAQ (reference sequence). J lost 6 bases, V lost 2 bases, and 8 bases had no gene match. This CDR3 contains 15 residues.

This clone was observed a single time. The J gene is TRBJ2-5, the V gene TRBV7-8; tentatively, D is TRBD2 (6 bases). The closer fit of TRBJ2-7 to the DNA end suggests the J call may be wrong. Per the germline V gene, CDR1 is SGHVS and CDR2 is FQNEAQ. The CDR3 extends over 14 amino acids. CDR3 sequence (DNA): TGTGCCAGCAGCTTAGAGGCACTAGCTATCGAGCAGTACTTC. This codes for CASSLEALAIEQYF.

The chain carries TRBV18 and TRBJ1-6; a weak D match, TRBD1 (5 bases). Germline loops: CDR1 KGHSH, CDR2 LQKENI. The CDR3 is 13 residues long. V lost 6 bases, J lost 7 bases, and 10 bases lay in between. CDR3 sequence (DNA): TGTGCCAGCTCGCAGACAGCCAATTCACCCCTCCACTTT. This sequence encodes CASSQTANSPLHF.

J is TRBJ2-5 and V is TRBV25-1; 9 bases are shared with TRBD1. The J segment lost 3 bases and the V segment lost 7 bases, leaving 9 bases of the junction unmatched. This CDR3 spans 15 amino acids. Germline V gene lookup returns CDR1 MGHDK and CDR2 SYGVNS. The CDR3 loop is CASNRPGTGKETQYF. CDR3 nucleotides: TGTGCCAGCAACCGTCCCGGGACAGGGAAAGAGACCCAGTACTTC. The full variable domain, completed using reference TRBV25-1 and TRBJ2-5, is EADIYQTPRYLVIGTGKKITLECSQTMGHDKMYWYQQDPGMELHLIHYSYGVNSTEKGDLSSESTVSRIRTEHFPLTLESARPSHTSQYLCASNRPGTGKETQYFGPGTRLLVL.

The J gene is TRBJ2-7, the V gene TRBV28; a possible D gene is TRBD2 (6 bases). The length of the CDR3 is 13 residues. Trimming pared 7 bases from V and 4 bases from J, leaving 14 bases between. Germline CDR1 reads MDHEN; CDR2 reads SYDVKM. The CDR3 region is CASNAGSSYEQYF. The CDR3 coding sequence is TGTGCCAGCAACGCGGGATCTTCGTACGAGCAGTACTTC.

This chain joins TRBV25-1 and TRBJ2-5; perhaps TRBD1 as D (5 bases). The CDR3 is 16 residues long. V dropped 2 bases and J dropped 5 bases, with 18 bases sitting between them. Germline V gene data show CDR1 as MGHDK and CDR2 as SYGVNS. CDR3 loop: CASSEGAAPMGETQYF. In nucleotides, the CDR3 is TGTGCCAGCAGTGAAGGGGCAGCGCCCATGGGGGAGACCCAGTACTTC.

This sequence joins TRBV28 and TRBJ1-3, with TRBD1 identical over 7 bases. Germline CDR1 and CDR2: MDHEN and SYDVKM. J gave up 4 bases and V 3 bases, and 12 bases lay outside the gene matches. This CDR3 is 17 amino acids long. CDR3 loop: CASSFSGRQGPGNTIYF. The CDR3, as DNA: TGTGCCAGCAGTTTTTCCGGCCGACAGGGTCCCGGAAACACCATATATTTT.

A single count supports this clone. The same CDR3 also results from other DNA sequences found in this sample. The rearrangement uses TRBV28 and TRBJ1-2; D possibly corresponds to TRBD1 (6 bases). The germline V gene encodes CDR1 MDHEN and CDR2 SYDVKM. The CDR3 extends over 14 amino acids. V lost 3 bases and J lost 5, with 13 bases in between. The CDR3, as DNA: TGTGCCAGCAGTTTGACCCAGGGGCCGTATGGCTACACCTTC. This translates into CASSLTQGPYGYTF.

The chain employs TRBV9 and TRBJ1-4; D is unclear. The CDR3 is made up of 14 amino acids. V was shortened by 5 bases and J by 0 bases, with 8 bases between the two germline ends. From germline, CDR1 is SGDLS and CDR2 YYNGEE. CDR3 amino acids: CASSKFATNEKLFF. CDR3 in DNA: TGTGCCAGCAGTAAGTTTGCAACTAATGAAAAACTGTTTTTT.

The genes are TRBV6-5 and TRBJ2-1; D perhaps matches TRBD2 (6 bases). CDR3 length: 13 residues. Germline CDR1 reads MNHEY; CDR2 reads SVGAGI. V shed 4 bases and J shed 13 bases, with 17 bases lying between them. Here the CDR3 DNA reads TGTGCCAGCAGTTCCACTCAATGGGGGGACCAGTTCTTC. Its protein is CASSSTQWGDQFF.

The gene calls are TRBV10-2 and TRBJ2-3, with 9 bases that match TRBD2. V lost 10 bases, J lost 3 bases, and 8 bases stayed unmatched. The length of the CDR3 is 14 residues. Germline CDR1 and CDR2: WSHSY and SAAADI. Here the CDR3 reads CATIAGAGTDTQYF. The CDR3 DNA reads as TGCGCCACCATAGCGGGAGCGGGGACAGATACGCAGTATTTT.

This chain links TRBV5-4 with TRBJ2-5; D not resolved. V lost 0 bases and J lost 1, with 7 bases in between. The CDR3 has 14 amino acids. Germline V gene data show CDR1 as SGHNT and CDR2 as YYREEE (reference sequence). CDR3 nucleotide sequence: TGTGCCAGCAGCTTGGCGGGTATCCAAGAGACCCAGTACTTC. Amino acid sequence: CASSLAGIQETQYF.

This clone was picked up one time. This chain uses TRBV7-2 with TRBJ1-1; D possibly corresponds to TRBD1 (6 bases). The germline gives CDR1 SGHTA, CDR2 FQGNSA. The V end was cut by 4 bases, the J end by 3 bases, with 9 bases between. The CDR3 runs 13 residues. CDR3 region: CASSSQGDTEAFF. The DNA for the CDR3 is TGTGCCAGCAGCTCACAGGGCGACACTGAAGCTTTCTTT.

This clone was recorded only once. The rearrangement joins TRBV23-1 to TRBJ1-5; perhaps TRBD1 as D (6 bases). TRBV23-1 is known as an ORF, though its function is uncertain. The CDR3 loop spans 17 amino acids. Trimming stripped 7 bases from V and 3 bases from J, with 22 bases between. The CDR3: CASTPPGQTNINQPQHF. The CDR3 DNA reads TGCGCCAGCACTCCACCCGGACAGACTAATATCAATCAGCCCCAGCATTTT.